These 24 T cell receptor beta chains were sequenced from one sample in a study of memory CD4+ T cells and cytomegalovirus serostatus. Sequenced by immunoSEQ multiplex PCR; TCRdb stores in-frame clones only, minus some. The top ten hold around 0.77% of the sample, which has about 80,000 clones, less than 90% seen once. The sort gate was single viable CD3+CD4+CD8-CD45RO+ cells for memory CD4+ T cells. Specimen: memory CD4+ T cells from blood. The receptor set was obtained from an adult in good health and CMV-seronegative.

J is TRBJ1-1 and V is TRBV6-1, with TRBD1 as a possible D gene (6 bases). Germline CDR1 MNHNS, CDR2 SASEGT. V was cut by 6 bases and J by 3 bases, with 11 bases left in between. The CDR3 sequence is 13 residues long. The CDR3 nucleotides read TGTGCCAGCAGCCTAAGACAGGACACTGAAGCTTTCTTT. Residues: CASSLRQDTEAFF.

This clone has more than one count but fewer than ten. The chain couples TRBV7-9 to TRBJ1-1; D gene unclear. Germline CDR1 reads SEHNR; CDR2 reads FQNEAQ (reference sequence). Trimming shortened V by 6 bases and J by 0 bases, and 8 bases separated the two germline ends. The CDR3 length is 13 residues. The CDR3 nucleotides are TGTGCCAGCAGTCAGGAGATGAACACTGAAGCTTTCTTT. It codes for CASSQEMNTEAFF.

The chain employs TRBV28 and TRBJ1-1, with a possible D match to TRBD1 (6 bases). The germline V gene has CDR1 MDHEN and CDR2 SYDVKM. V gave up 2 bases and J gave up 5 bases, with 15 bases separating them. This CDR3 comprises 15 residues. CDR3 protein: CASSLAGAVGTEAFF. The DNA for the CDR3 is TGTGCCAGCAGTTTAGCGGGGGCGGTTGGGACTGAAGCTTTCTTT.

The chain combines TRBV10-3 with TRBJ1-1; unclear D gene. V dropped 3 bases and J dropped 5 bases, with 13 bases sitting between them. The CDR3 is 14 amino acids. Germline CDR1 ENHRY, CDR2 SYGVKD. The CDR3 region is CAISEFKGGTEAFF. CDR3 coding DNA: TGTGCCATCAGTGAATTTAAGGGAGGGACTGAAGCTTTCTTT.

This sequence joins TRBV30 and TRBJ1-4; D is undetermined. The V gene's germline CDR1 is GTSNPN and CDR2 SVGIG (reference sequence). This CDR3 comprises 12 residues. The germline V and J ends were trimmed by 4 bases and 4 bases, with 7 bases remaining between them. In nucleotides, the CDR3 is TGTGCCTGGACGGCTAATAATGAAAAACTGTTTTTT. Residues: CAWTANNEKLFF.

The chain employs TRBV6-4 and TRBJ2-3, with D perhaps matching TRBD1 (5 bases). V lost 5 bases, J lost 1 base, and 7 bases lay in between. CDR1 and CDR2 (germline): MRHNA, SNTAGT. The CDR3 consists of 13 residues. CDR3: CASSLGGTDTQYF. In DNA, the CDR3 is TGTGCCAGCAGTTTAGGGGGCACAGATACGCAGTATTTT.

This chain connects TRBV2 to TRBJ1-1; a weak D match, TRBD1 (5 bases). From germline, CDR1 is SNHLY and CDR2 FYNNEI. Trimming shortened V by 4 bases and J by 6 bases, and 9 bases separated the two germline ends. The CDR3 covers 12 residues. DNA of the CDR3: TGTGCCAGCAGTGGGGACGGAGCTGAAGCTTTCTTT. Encoded protein: CASSGDGAEAFF.

The chain joins TRBV7-9 to TRBJ2-3; tentative D call: TRBD1 (5 bases). The germline V gene encodes CDR1 SEHNR and CDR2 FQNEAQ (reference sequence). Trimming stripped 1 base from V and 1 base from J, with 9 bases between. This CDR3 contains 15 residues. The DNA for the CDR3 is TGTGCCAGCAGCTTAGACAGGTCGCGCACAGATACGCAGTATTTT. Translated: CASSLDRSRTDTQYF.

V is TRBV7-9 and J is TRBJ1-3; tentatively, D is TRBD1 (5 bases). CDR1 and CDR2 (germline): SEHNR, FQNEAQ (reference sequence). The length of the CDR3 is 14 residues. The germline V and J ends were trimmed by 4 bases and 3 bases, with 10 bases remaining between them. DNA for the CDR3: TGTGCCAGCAGCTCCCGGGGGGATGGAAACACCATATATTTT. Protein: CASSSRGDGNTIYF.

CDR3 residues: CASSVYEFPGEQYF. CDR3 coding DNA: TGTGCCAGCAGCGTATACGAGTTCCCGGGGGAGCAGTACTTC. The V gene is TRBV9, the J gene TRBJ2-7, with D maybe TRBD2 (5 bases). CDR3 length: 14 amino acids. Trimming removed 1 base from V and 7 bases from J, with 15 bases in between. The germline V gene has CDR1 SGDLS and CDR2 YYNGEE.

The rearrangement joins TRBV7-2 to TRBJ1-2; 8 bases map to TRBD1. The CDR3 is 15 residues long. Germline V gene sequence: CDR1 SGHTA, CDR2 FQGNSA. With 3 bases clipped from V and 0 bases from J, the junction kept 3 bases outside the gene matches. The CDR3 region has the DNA TGTGCCAGCAGCTTTCGGGACAGGCCTAACTATGGCTACACCTTC. Translation gives CASSFRDRPNYGYTF. Full variable domain (rest looked up from reference TRBV7-2 and TRBJ1-2): GAGVSQSPSNKVTEKGKDVELRCDPISGHTALYWYRQSLGQGLEFLIYFQGNSAPDKSGLPSDRFSAERTGGSVSTLTIQRTQQEDSAVYLCASSFRDRPNYGYTFGSGTRLTVV.

This clone was counted only a few times. This chain joins TRBV29-1 and TRBJ1-1; D is uncertain. V lost 0 bases and J lost 8, with 13 bases in between. The CDR3 consists of 13 residues. Looked up from germline, CDR1 is SQVTM and CDR2 is ANQGSEA. CDR3 in DNA: TGCAGCGTTGAAGAAGTTGTCGGCAGGGAAGCTTTCTTT. It specifies CSVEEVVGREAFF.

The V call is TRBV4-2, the J call TRBJ2-7; D remains ambiguous. V lost 0 bases and J 3 bases, leaving 6 bases between the germline ends. The germline V gene encodes CDR1 LGHNA and CDR2 YNFKEQ. This CDR3 is 13 amino acids long. The CDR3 is CASSQETRYEQYF. CDR3 in DNA: TGTGCCAGCAGCCAAGAGACTCGCTACGAGCAGTACTTC.

The rearrangement joins TRBV5-1 to TRBJ2-2; D remains unclear. Germline lookup yields CDR1 SGHRS and CDR2 YFSETQ. This CDR3 spans 15 amino acids. V was shortened by 0 bases and J by 4 bases, with 10 bases between the two germline ends. In DNA, the CDR3 is TGCGCCAGCAGCTTGGCGCAGGTGGGCACCGGGGAGCTGTTTTTT. Its protein is CASSLAQVGTGELFF.

This clone was picked up one time. The chain joins TRBV6-5 to TRBJ1-6; tentative D call: TRBD1 (5 bases). Per the germline V gene, CDR1 is MNHEY and CDR2 is SVGAGI. The V end lost 0 bases, the J end lost 10 bases, and 13 bases lay between the germline ends. This CDR3 region has 15 residues. The CDR3 DNA reads as TGTGCCAGCAGTTACTCGAACAGGTTTGGATCACCCCTCCACTTT. Its protein is CASSYSNRFGSPLHF.

With respect to this clone: The sample contains more than one DNA sequence encoding this CDR3. This CDR3 is CASSLVQGNQPQHF. The DNA of the CDR3 is TGTGCCAGCAGCTTAGTACAGGGCAATCAGCCCCAGCATTTT. The rearrangement links TRBV7-2 to TRBJ1-5; perhaps TRBD1 as D (5 bases). Germline CDR1 is SGHTA and CDR2 is FQGNSA. The CDR3 runs to 14 residues. Trimming cost V 1 base and J 2 bases, with 6 bases left between them. The full variable domain, its missing parts supplied by reference TRBV7-2 and TRBJ1-5, is GAGVSQSPSNKVTEKGKDVELRCDPISGHTALYWYRQSLGQGLEFLIYFQGNSAPDKSGLPSDRFSAERTGGSVSTLTIQRTQQEDSAVYLCASSLVQGNQPQHFGDGTRLSIL.

J is TRBJ1-4 and V is TRBV6-6, with a weak D call TRBD1 (5 bases). Germline V gives CDR1 MNHNY, CDR2 SVGAGI (reference sequence). The CDR3 covers 15 residues. V was shortened by 0 bases and J by 8 bases, with 13 bases between the two germline ends. DNA of the CDR3: TGTGCCAGCAGTTACTCGATTGGACAAGGAGAAAAACTGTTTTTT. Translated: CASSYSIGQGEKLFF.

This clone was picked up one time. The chain is built from TRBV18 and TRBJ1-1; 8 bases match TRBD1. Germline CDR1 KGHSH, CDR2 LQKENI. This CDR3 spans 15 amino acids. Trimming cost V 5 bases and J 1 base; bases outside gene matches: 6. The CDR3 loop reads CASSDRTGKNTEAFF. CDR3 DNA sequence: TGTGCCAGCTCAGACCGGACAGGGAAGAACACTGAAGCTTTCTTT. The whole variable domain, remainder taken from reference TRBV18 and TRBJ1-1, is NAGVMQNPRHLVRRRGQEARLRCSPMKGHSHVYWYRQLPEEGLKFMVYLQKENIIDESGMPKERFSAEFPKEGPSILRIQQVVRGDSAAYFCASSDRTGKNTEAFFGQGTRLTVV.

The V and J genes are TRBV11-2 and TRBJ1-1; 11 bases line up with TRBD1. Germline CDR1 and CDR2: SGHAT and FQNNGV. This CDR3 is 14 amino acids long. V lost 3 bases, J lost 4 bases, and 1 base stayed unmatched. The CDR3 DNA is TGTGCCAGCAGCTTCGGGACAGGGGGCACTGAAGCTTTCTTT. Its translation: CASSFGTGGTEAFF.

The chain is built from TRBV7-2 and TRBJ2-1; 13 positions match TRBD2. CDR1 SGHTA and CDR2 FQGNSA come from the germline V gene. The ends lost 5 bases at V and 7 bases at J; junction bases unmatched: 5. There are 15 residues in the CDR3. CDR3 DNA: TGTGCCAGCAGCCTCACTAGCGGGGGGGGGAATGAGCAGTTCTTC. Its translation: CASSLTSGGGNEQFF.

This clone was seen more than once but under ten times. The J gene is TRBJ1-2, the V gene TRBV18; 7 bases align to TRBD1. CDR3 size: 16 residues. V lost 3 bases to trimming and J lost 8 bases; unmatched junction nucleotides: 15. Germline-derived CDR1 and CDR2 are KGHSH and LQKENI. The CDR3 region is CASSPLVGQASEGYTF. The CDR3 bases are TGTGCCAGCTCACCCCTCGTCGGACAGGCAAGCGAAGGCTACACCTTC.

V and J are TRBV20-1 and TRBJ1-5; D remains ambiguous. Trimming stripped 3 bases from V and 12 bases from J, with 9 bases between. Germline V gives CDR1 DFQATT, CDR2 SNEGSKA (reference sequence). This CDR3 has 10 residues. The CDR3 DNA follows: TGCAGTGCTAGCTGGATGGGCCAGCATTTT. Protein product: CSASWMGQHF.

There are many counts of this clone. The sample has other DNA sequences that encode this CDR3 too. V and J are TRBV7-9 and TRBJ2-5; unclear D gene. The CDR3 length is 13 residues. The V gene's germline CDR1 is SEHNR and CDR2 FQNEAQ (reference sequence). V gave up 0 bases and J gave up 4 bases, with 6 bases separating them. The CDR3 sequence is CASSLAGPETQYF. The DNA of the CDR3 is TGTGCCAGCAGCTTAGCAGGGCCAGAGACCCAGTACTTC. Filled out from reference TRBV7-9 and TRBJ2-5, the complete variable domain reads DTGVSQNPRHKITKRGQNVTFRCDPISEHNRLYWYRQTLGQGPEFLTYFQNEAQLEKSRLLSDRFSAERPKGSFSTLEIQRTEQGDSAMYLCASSLAGPETQYFGPGTRLLVL.

CDR3 nucleotide sequence: TGTGCCAGCCAATCTCGGGGACAGGGGGAAGGGCTGAACACTGAAGCTTTCTTT. Encoded protein: CASQSRGQGEGLNTEAFF. The V call is TRBV7-8, the J call TRBJ1-1; TRBD1 matches at 11 bases. CDR3 size: 18 residues. The V segment lost 8 bases and the J segment 0 bases; nucleotides outside the gene matches: 14. The V gene's germline CDR1 is SGHVS and CDR2 FQNEAQ.